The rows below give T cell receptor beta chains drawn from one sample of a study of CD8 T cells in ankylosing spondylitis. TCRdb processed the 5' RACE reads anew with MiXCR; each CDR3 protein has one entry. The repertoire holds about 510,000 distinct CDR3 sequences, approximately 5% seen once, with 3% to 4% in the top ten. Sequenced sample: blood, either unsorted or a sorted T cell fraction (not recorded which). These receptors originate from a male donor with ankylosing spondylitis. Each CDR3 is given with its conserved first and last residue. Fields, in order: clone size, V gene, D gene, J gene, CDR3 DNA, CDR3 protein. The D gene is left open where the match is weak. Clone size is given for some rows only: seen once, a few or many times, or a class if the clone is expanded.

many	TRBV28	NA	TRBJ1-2	TGTGCCAGCAGTTCCCCAGGGAGAGGCTATGGCTACACCTTC	CASSSPGRGYGYTF
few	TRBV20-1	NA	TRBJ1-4	TGCTGTGCTATGCCCACCCGGGCAGGGCTGGGGGAAAAACTGTTTTTT	CCAMPTRAGLGEKLFF
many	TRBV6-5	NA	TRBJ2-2	TGTGCCAGCAGTTACTCGAAGGGTCCAACCGGGGAGCTGTTTTTT	CASSYSKGPTGELFF
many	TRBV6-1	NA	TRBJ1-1	TGTGCCAGCAGTGAATACCCCATGAACACTGAAGCTTTCTTT	CASSEYPMNTEAFF
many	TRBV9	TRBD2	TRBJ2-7	TGTGCCAGCTGGGAAATAAGCGGGAGCTACGAGCAGTACTTC	CASWEISGSYEQYF
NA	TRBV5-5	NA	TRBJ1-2	TGTGCCATGGGCCCCAGGGGTGGAGAAGGCTACACCTTC	CAMGPRGGEGYTF
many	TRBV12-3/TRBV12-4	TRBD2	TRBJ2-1	TGTGCCAGCAGACTAGCGGGAGGGCCCGATGAGCAGTTCTTC	CASRLAGGPDEQFF
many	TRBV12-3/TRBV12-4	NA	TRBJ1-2	TGTGCCAGCACCAACCTGGGAGACCCCTATGGCTACACCTTC	CASTNLGDPYGYTF
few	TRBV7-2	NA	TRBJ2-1	TGTGCCAGCAGCTTAGCCCTTTTCTCCTGGGAGCAGTTCTTC	CASSLALFSWEQFF
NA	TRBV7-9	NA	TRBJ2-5	TGTGCCAGCTCCCCGGAGGTGGGGCGGCAAAACCAAGAGACCCAGTACTTC	CASSPEVGRQNQETQYF
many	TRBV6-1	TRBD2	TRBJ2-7	TGTGCCAGCACTAGCGGGGGCCGAACCTACGAGCAGTACTTC	CASTSGGRTYEQYF
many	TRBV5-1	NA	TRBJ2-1	TGCGCCAGCAGCTTGGCCCCACAGGCGGGGTTGTTACATGAGCAGTTCTTC	CASSLAPQAGLLHEQFF
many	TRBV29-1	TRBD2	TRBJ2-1	TGCAGCGTTGATTTAGTAGCGGGAGAGAAAGGGGGATACAATGAGCAGTTCTTC	CSVDLVAGEKGGYNEQFF
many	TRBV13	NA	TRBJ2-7	TGTGCCAGCGGTGGAGGGTTCGAGCAGTACTTC	CASGGGFEQYF
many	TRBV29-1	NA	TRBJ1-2	TGCAGCGTTGAAGATGGGATTAGCGGCTACACCTTC	CSVEDGISGYTF
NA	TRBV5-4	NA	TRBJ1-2	TGTGCCAGCAGCTCGTCCGGGACACTCTATGGCTACACCTTC	CASSSSGTLYGYTF